The 30 T cell receptor beta chains given below trace back to one sample, sequenced in a study of cytomegalovirus exposure and HLA in healthy donors. The PCR was carried out with 60 Vbeta primers and 13 Jbeta primers. The data were produced by immunoSEQ multiplex PCR, yet TCRdb's version contains in-frame clones alone and is incomplete. The profile covers roughly 170,000 clones, with roughly 80% appearing a single time and about 1% taken by the ten largest. The specimen was PBMCs. These receptors were collected from a man aged 30 to 39 in good health and CMV-seronegative.

The V call is TRBV6-1, the J call TRBJ1-5; weak D call: TRBD1 (5 bases). This CDR3 comprises 14 residues. Germline loops: CDR1 MNHNS, CDR2 SASEGT. The ends were cut back, 0 bases at V and 6 bases at J, with 9 bases in the middle. Written as DNA, the CDR3 is TGTGCCAGCAGTGAAGCCCGGACAATTCAGCCCCAGCATTTT. This gives the protein CASSEARTIQPQHF.

The chain uses TRBV5-1 and TRBJ1-1, with D maybe TRBD1 (6 bases). Between the trimmed V and J ends, which lost 3 bases and 0 bases, there was a span of 15 bases. Germline CDR1 is SGHRS and CDR2 is YFSETQ. The CDR3 sequence is 16 residues long. The CDR3 loop reads CASSSAPRTVNTEAFF. Written as DNA, the CDR3 is TGCGCCAGCAGCTCCGCCCCGAGGACAGTGAACACTGAAGCTTTCTTT.

V gene TRBV7-6 combines with J gene TRBJ1-1; no definite D call. V lost 1 base and J 2 bases, leaving 14 bases between the germline ends. CDR3 length: 16 amino acids. Germline CDR1 is SGHVS and CDR2 is FNYEAQ. CDR3 coding DNA: TGTGCCAGCAGCTTAGATGGAGAAGGAAGCAACACTGAAGCTTTCTTT. This codes for CASSLDGEGSNTEAFF. The variable domain in full, completed from reference TRBV7-6 and TRBJ1-1, reads GAGVSQSPRYKVTKRGQDVALRCDPISGHVSLYWYRQALGQGPEFLTYFNYEAQQDKSGLPNDRFSAERPEGSISTLTIQRTEQRDSAMYRCASSLDGEGSNTEAFFGQGTRLTVV.

This CDR3 is CASSLGGEGAYTF. Here the CDR3 DNA reads TGTGCCAGCAGCCTAGGGGGAGAGGGCGCATACACCTTC. The rearrangement links TRBV21-1 to TRBJ1-2; no DNA check was done on the table's D call, TRBD1. TRBV21-1 is described as a pseudogene. The CDR3 length is 13 residues.

The CDR3 region is CASSLGKGQGDPYEQYF. The CDR3 nucleotides read TGTGCCAGCAGCTTAGGGAAGGGACAGGGGGACCCCTACGAGCAGTACTTC. This chain joins TRBV11-2 and TRBJ2-7; the match to TRBD1 covers 11 bases. CDR1 and CDR2 (germline): SGHAT, FQNNGV. Trimming cost V 1 base and J 2 bases; bases outside gene matches: 7. There are 17 residues in the CDR3.

This clone was counted a single time. The chain employs TRBV7-9 and TRBJ2-1; no definite D call. V shed 5 bases and J shed 3 bases, with 11 bases lying between them. Germline values: CDR1 SEHNR, CDR2 FQNEAQ (reference sequence). The CDR3 has 14 residues. In DNA form, the CDR3 reads TGTGCCAGCAGCCAGAGAGAGGTCTACAATGAGCAGTTCTTC. This codes for CASSQREVYNEQFF.

The J gene is TRBJ1-4, the V gene TRBV19; TRBD1 is a possible D gene (6 bases). Trimming shortened V by 5 bases and J by 5 bases, and 12 bases separated the two germline ends. This CDR3 has 14 residues. Germline V gene sequence: CDR1 LNHDA, CDR2 SQIVND (reference sequence). The chain's CDR3 is CASSYVGQNEKLFF. CDR3 DNA: TGTGCCAGTAGTTATGTTGGACAGAATGAAAAACTGTTTTTT. Combining the CDR3 with reference TRBV19 and TRBJ1-4 gives the whole variable domain DGGITQSPKYLFRKEGQNVTLSCEQNLNHDAMYWYRQDPGQGLRLIYYSQIVNDFQKGDIAEGYSVSREKKESFPLTVTSAQKNPTAFYLCASSYVGQNEKLFFGSGTQLSVL.

This clone was observed a handful of times. This chain uses TRBV6-5 with TRBJ2-1; 9 bases agree with TRBD1. CDR1 and CDR2 from the germline V gene are MNHEY and SVGAGI. CDR3 length: 15 amino acids. The V gene end was trimmed by 0 bases and the J gene end by 8 bases; junction bases not matched to a gene: 5. CDR3 nucleotides: TGTGCCAGCAGTTACTCCGGGACAGGGCGGTATGAGCAGTTCTTC. It encodes CASSYSGTGRYEQFF.

The genes are TRBV5-1 and TRBJ1-1; D is unresolved. The CDR3 is made up of 16 amino acids. The V gene's germline CDR1 is SGHRS and CDR2 YFSETQ. Trimming took off 2 bases at V and 0 bases at J, with 14 bases between the two ends. The CDR3 here is CASSFQGTNMNTEAFF. As DNA, the CDR3 is TGCGCCAGCAGCTTTCAAGGAACTAACATGAACACTGAAGCTTTCTTT.

This chain uses TRBV11-2 with TRBJ2-5; TRBD2 agrees at 7 bases. The J call may be incorrect, as the DNA end agrees better with TRBJ2-7. Germline CDR1 and CDR2: SGHAT and FQNNGV. This CDR3 spans 15 amino acids. The CDR3 region is CASSLVAGAPYEQYF. The CDR3, as DNA: TGTGCCAGCAGCTTAGTTGCGGGAGCCCCCTACGAGCAGTACTTC.

This clone was seen only a few times. The gene calls are TRBV7-8 and TRBJ2-7, with D tentatively TRBD2 (5 bases). The CDR3 loop spans 18 amino acids. Trimming shortened V by 5 bases and J by 3 bases, and 26 bases separated the two germline ends. CDR1 and CDR2 from the germline V gene are SGHVS and FQNEAQ. The CDR3, as DNA: TGTGCCAGCAGCGCACAAACCCAATCACTAGTAAAGGGCTACGAGCAGTACTTC. Translated, it gives CASSAQTQSLVKGYEQYF.

This chain uses TRBV6-1 with TRBJ2-6; 9 bases agree with TRBD2. Germline trimming cut 1 base from V and 1 base from J; bases unmatched to any gene: 2. Per the germline V gene, CDR1 is MNHNS and CDR2 is SASEGT. The CDR3 is 17 amino acids. CDR3 residues: CASSEEAGGSGANVLTF. DNA for the CDR3: TGTGCCAGCAGTGAAGAGGCGGGAGGGTCTGGGGCCAACGTCCTGACTTTC.

The chain is built from TRBV5-5 and TRBJ1-2; the match to TRBD1 covers 7 bases. Germline V gene data show CDR1 as SGHKS and CDR2 as YYEKEE (reference sequence). Losses at the gene ends were 4 bases for V and 5 bases for J; bases not matched to a gene: 14. The CDR3 spans 16 residues. The CDR3, as DNA: TGTGCCAGCAGCCCCAGACCGACAGGGAATATATATGGCTACACCTTC. Its protein product is CASSPRPTGNIYGYTF.

This sequence joins TRBV12-5 and TRBJ2-3; no firm D call. V was pared by 5 bases and J by 5 bases, with 5 bases between. The CDR3 runs 11 residues. Germline lookup yields CDR1 LGHNT and CDR2 FRNRAP. The CDR3 is CASGPEDTQYF. CDR3 DNA: TGTGCTAGTGGTCCAGAAGATACGCAGTATTTT.

The J gene is TRBJ2-7, the V gene TRBV12-5; no reliable D call. The V end was cut by 2 bases, the J end by 1 base, with 18 bases between. The CDR3 length is 17 residues. Germline CDR1 and CDR2: LGHNT and FRNRAP. For the CDR3, the DNA is TGTGCTAGTGGTTTGTCCCCGTGGAAGCGATGGTCCTACGAGCAGTACTTC. Its translation is CASGLSPWKRWSYEQYF. The full variable domain, rest sourced from reference TRBV12-5 and TRBJ2-7, is DARVTQTPRHKVTEMGQEVTMRCQPILGHNTVFWYRQTMMQGLELLAYFRNRAPLDDSGMPKDRFSAEMPDATLATLKIQPSEPRDSAVYFCASGLSPWKRWSYEQYFGPGTRLTVT.

The chain carries TRBV28 and TRBJ2-1; the match to TRBD2 covers 7 bases. CDR3 length: 14 residues. CDR1 is MDHEN and CDR2 is SYDVKM in the germline V gene. Trimming at V came to 6 bases and at J to 7 bases, leaving 9 bases not matched to a gene. CDR3 amino acids: CASRPPGGRNEQFF. The CDR3 DNA reads as TGTGCCAGCAGACCGCCCGGGGGGAGAAATGAGCAGTTCTTC. The full variable domain, in which reference TRBV28 and TRBJ2-1 provide the parts outside the CDR3, is DVKVTQSSRYLVKRTGEKVFLECVQDMDHENMFWYRQDPGLGLRLIYFSYDVKMKEKGDIPEGYSVSREKKERFSLILESASTNQTSMYLCASRPPGGRNEQFFGPGTRLTVL.

The gene calls are TRBV15 and TRBJ2-7; 9 nucleotides line up with TRBD2. After removal of 1 base from V and 3 bases from J, the junction contained 4 bases not matched to a gene. Looked up from germline, CDR1 is LNHNV and CDR2 is YYDKDF (reference sequence). The CDR3 extends over 15 amino acids. DNA for the CDR3: TGTGCCACCAGCAGAGTTAGCGGGGGCCTCTACGAGCAGTACTTC. Protein product: CATSRVSGGLYEQYF.

The gene calls are TRBV7-2 and TRBJ2-3; possibly TRBD2 for D (5 bases). Between the trimmed V and J ends, which lost 5 bases and 4 bases, there was a span of 16 bases. The CDR3 is made up of 15 amino acids. Germline CDR1 and CDR2: SGHTA and FQGNSA. CDR3 amino acids: CASSRGGYAADTQYF. CDR3 nucleotide sequence: TGTGCCAGCAGCCGCGGCGGGTATGCGGCAGATACGCAGTATTTT.

This clone was recorded only once. The chain carries TRBV5-1 and TRBJ2-2; a weak D match, TRBD2 (5 bases). The germline V and J ends were trimmed by 5 bases and 6 bases, with 23 bases remaining between them. Germline CDR1 reads SGHRS; CDR2 reads YFSETQ. The CDR3 extends over 17 amino acids. CDR3 region: CASSYVPTGLASGELFF. The CDR3, as DNA: TGCGCCAGCAGTTACGTGCCGACTGGGCTAGCCTCCGGGGAGCTGTTTTTT.

V usage is TRBV11-2 and J usage is TRBJ2-3; 7 positions agree with TRBD2. Germline V gene lookup returns CDR1 SGHAT and CDR2 FQNNGV. This CDR3 region has 16 residues. V shed 6 bases, J shed 0 bases, and the junction held 9 bases outside the gene matches. This chain's CDR3 is CASRLLLAASTDTQYF. CDR3 DNA: TGTGCCAGCAGGCTCCTCCTAGCGGCTAGCACAGATACGCAGTATTTT.

This chain uses TRBV2 with TRBJ2-2; no definite D call. This CDR3 has 14 residues. CDR1 and CDR2 from the germline V gene are SNHLY and FYNNEI. V was clipped by 5 bases and J by 3 bases, with 10 bases between them. CDR3 in amino acids: CASSILAYTGELFF. The CDR3 coding sequence is TGTGCCAGCAGTATCCTTGCGTACACCGGGGAGCTGTTTTTT.

This chain uses TRBV6-5 with TRBJ1-4, with a possible D match to TRBD1 (5 bases). Trimming cost V 8 bases and J 8 bases, with 18 bases left between them. The CDR3 has 14 residues. Germline values: CDR1 MNHEY, CDR2 SVGAGI. The chain's CDR3 is CASCPRGINEKLFF. Written as DNA, the CDR3 is TGTGCCAGCTGCCCCCGGGGGATTAACGAAAAACTGTTTTTT.

The chain couples TRBV11-3 to TRBJ2-7; 7 bases are shared with TRBD1. With V trimmed by 5 bases and J by 1 base, 8 bases remained unmatched. This CDR3 comprises 15 residues. CDR1 and CDR2 from the germline V gene are SGHNT and YENEEA. CDR3 loop: CASSQDPGGSYEQYF. CDR3 nucleotide sequence: TGTGCCAGCAGCCAAGACCCAGGGGGTTCCTACGAGCAGTACTTC.

The chain couples TRBV18 to TRBJ2-7, with D unclear. In germline, CDR1 is KGHSH, CDR2 LQKENI. V was cut by 1 base and J by 5 bases, with 12 bases left in between. The CDR3 has 14 residues. The CDR3, as DNA: TGTGCCAGCTCACCACGTTCCCAGGAAGACGAGCAGTACTTC. Its protein product is CASSPRSQEDEQYF. Variable domain in full (rest from reference TRBV18 and TRBJ2-7): NAGVMQNPRHLVRRRGQEARLRCSPMKGHSHVYWYRQLPEEGLKFMVYLQKENIIDESGMPKERFSAEFPKEGPSILRIQQVVRGDSAAYFCASSPRSQEDEQYFGPGTRLTVT.

The gene calls are TRBV5-1 and TRBJ1-2; possible D gene TRBD1, 6 bases. Trimming stripped 0 bases from V and 8 bases from J, with 17 bases between. Germline loops: CDR1 SGHRS, CDR2 YFSETQ. This CDR3 has 15 residues. CDR3: CASSLGQELPRGYTF. The CDR3 DNA reads as TGCGCCAGCAGCTTGGGACAGGAACTCCCTAGGGGCTACACCTTC.

CDR3 amino acids: CATREGAKDTEAFF. The CDR3 nucleotides are TGCGCCACCCGAGAGGGGGCGAAGGACACTGAAGCTTTCTTT. This chain uses TRBV5-1 with TRBJ1-1, with TRBD1 matching over 7 bases. The CDR3 extends over 14 amino acids. With 9 bases clipped from V and 3 bases from J, the junction kept 11 bases outside the gene matches. Germline V lookup: CDR1 SGHRS, CDR2 YFSETQ.

This clone has a handful of counts. This chain connects TRBV2 to TRBJ1-3; TRBD1 matches at 7 bases. Germline V gene lookup returns CDR1 SNHLY and CDR2 FYNNEI. Unmatched junction bases numbered 8, after V lost 6 bases and J lost 3 bases. The CDR3 length is 15 residues. CDR3 sequence reads: CASSSRQGGGNTIYF. CDR3 bases: TGTGCCAGCAGCTCCCGACAGGGTGGTGGAAACACCATATATTTT.

This chain links TRBV28 with TRBJ1-1, with a weak D call TRBD1 (6 bases). V shed 5 bases and J shed 2 bases, with 12 bases lying between them. Per the germline V gene, CDR1 is MDHEN and CDR2 is SYDVKM. This CDR3 contains 14 residues. In DNA, the CDR3 is TGTGCCAGCAGTCCCGGGACAATTAACACTGAAGCTTTCTTT. It encodes CASSPGTINTEAFF.

The chain is built from TRBV6-5 and TRBJ2-7, with TRBD2 as a possible D gene (6 bases). Germline assignment: CDR1 MNHEY and CDR2 SVGAGI. Deletions cut 2 bases from V and 7 bases from J, with 18 bases between. CDR3 length: 15 amino acids. The CDR3 here is CASSYGGGGVEEQYF. The DNA for the CDR3 is TGTGCCAGCAGTTACGGTGGCGGCGGGGTGGAGGAGCAGTACTTC.

The chain combines TRBV18 with TRBJ1-1; D unresolved. The CDR3 length is 13 residues. V lost 6 bases and J lost 3, with 11 bases in between. Germline-derived CDR1 and CDR2 are KGHSH and LQKENI. CDR3: CASSSRGDTEAFF. The CDR3 DNA follows: TGTGCCAGCTCCTCACGGGGAGACACTGAAGCTTTCTTT.